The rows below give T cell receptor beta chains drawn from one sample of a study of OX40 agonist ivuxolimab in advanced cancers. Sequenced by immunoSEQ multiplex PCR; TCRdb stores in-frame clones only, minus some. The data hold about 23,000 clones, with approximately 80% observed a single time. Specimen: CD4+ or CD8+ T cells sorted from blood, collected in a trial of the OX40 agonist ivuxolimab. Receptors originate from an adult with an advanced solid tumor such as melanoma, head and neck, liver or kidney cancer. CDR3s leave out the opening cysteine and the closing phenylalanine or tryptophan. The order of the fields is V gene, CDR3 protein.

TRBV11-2,ASSSPPYEQY
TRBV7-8,ASSLVQDWYQETQY
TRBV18,ASSPKPGSTNTGELF
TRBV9,ASSVGGGTIDTQY
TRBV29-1,SVDPPGTGLDEQF
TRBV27,ASSLGLSAEAF
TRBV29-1,SVSLGTTDTQY
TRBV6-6,ASLSPAPNYGYT
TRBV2,ASIPTTRSSGNTGELF
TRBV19,ASSPVLDTHRYYEQY
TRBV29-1,SVDTGQGTGELF
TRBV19,ASSIAGGGNQPQH
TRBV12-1,ATTKRTGKYEQY
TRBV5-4,ASSLWGKLNYGYT
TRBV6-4,ASSELEQASTDTQY
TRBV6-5,ASSLGGEAGELF
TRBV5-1,ASSFQGSLFYEQY
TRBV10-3,AIRRRIGQGLDTEAF
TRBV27,ASSSHLLPRDSEPYNEQF
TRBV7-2,ASSSRTEPYEQY
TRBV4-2,ASSQDGYEQY